This TCR beta chain is drawn from a study of tumor-infiltrating lymphocytes in primary liver carcinoma. About the study: Samples yielded about 3.5 to 7.5 million productive TCRbeta reads, similar across tissue types. General study results and limits: With p = 0.039, the top-250-clone fraction in tumors significantly exceeded that in blood. Compared with tumor region pairs, tumor-adjacent and tumor-blood pairs overlapped less.

About this clonotype itself: Its target is not known.

The authors made TCR beta cDNA from around 500 ng total RNA with a constant-region primer. Sequencing libraries for TCR beta derived from three nested multiplex PCR rounds that used slightly modified ARM-PCR. It was with TRBV1-TRBV30 forward primers and a C-beta reverse primer that the first two PCR rounds were run, at roughly 9 cycles each. TCRdb redid the calling of the multiplex PCR reads with MiXCR, one entry per CDR3 protein. The table has about 300,000 distinct CDR3 sequences, 55% to 65% seen once; the top ten hold about 9.4%. The source of the blood RNA was unsorted whole blood, and germline DNA was extracted as well. With chronic HBV infection, the patients were also treatment-naive. Germline V lookup: CDR1 SGHNT, CDR2 YENEEA. The CDR3 consists of 15 residues. Trimming took off 9 bases at V and 5 bases at J, with 23 bases between the two ends.

The receptor's source is a man in his forties with primary liver carcinoma and hepatitis B virus infection. Material: peripheral blood. The chain couples TRBV11-3 to TRBJ2-7, with D possibly being TRBD1 (7 bases). The CDR3 spells CARALDSGGHDEQYF. The CDR3 bases are TGTGCCAGGGCCCTAGATTCAGGGGGGCATGACGAGCAGTACTTC.